The next 14 T cell receptor beta chains were all read from a single sample in a study of blood T cell repertoires in COVID-19. The table came from immunoSEQ multiplex PCR; TCRdb's copy has only in-frame clones and leaves some out. The sample lists some 220,000 clones, around 90% seen once, with roughly 2.6% in the top ten. The specimen sequenced was PBMCs or T cells enriched from blood (not recorded which). The receptors were sampled from a woman aged 30 to 39 who had recovered from COVID-19.

This rearrangement joins TRBV6-5 to TRBJ1-2; possible D gene TRBD1, 6 bases. The germline CDR1 and CDR2 sequences are MNHEY and SVGAGI. V was pared by 2 bases and J by 4 bases, with 14 bases between. This CDR3 is 15 amino acids long. CDR3 nucleotides: TGTGCCAGCAGTTACACGATACAGGGCTCCTATGGCTACACCTTC. Translating it yields CASSYTIQGSYGYTF.

This chain joins TRBV27 and TRBJ2-1; 7 bases match TRBD1. The trim removed 4 bases at V and 6 bases at J, leaving 9 bases unmatched. The CDR3 sequence is 15 residues long. Germline V gene sequence: CDR1 MNHEY, CDR2 SMNVEV (reference sequence). CDR3 nucleotide sequence: TGTGCCAGCAGTTCACCGGGACAGACTACCAATGAGCAGTTCTTC. The encoded protein is CASSSPGQTTNEQFF.

The V and J genes are TRBV6-5 and TRBJ2-1; 8 nucleotides agree with TRBD1. The V segment lost 10 bases and the J segment 2 bases; nucleotides outside the gene matches: 4. CDR1 MNHEY and CDR2 SVGAGI come from the germline V gene. This CDR3 is built from 13 residues. CDR3 protein: CATRQGTYNEQFF. In nucleotides, the CDR3 is TGTGCCACCAGACAGGGGACCTACAATGAGCAGTTCTTC.

V gene TRBV4-3 combines with J gene TRBJ2-2; TRBD1 matches 7 bases. CDR1 and CDR2 (germline): LGHNA, YSLEER. This CDR3 is built from 15 residues. With 4 bases clipped from V and 7 bases from J, the junction kept 9 bases outside the gene matches. The CDR3 DNA reads as TGCGCCAGCAGCCCTTACAGGGGTCCTGGCGGGGAGCTGTTTTTT. It translates to CASSPYRGPGGELFF.

This clone was counted once. The V call is TRBV2, the J call TRBJ2-4, with D perhaps TRBD1 (6 bases). CDR3 length: 13 residues. V was trimmed by 10 bases and J by 2 bases, leaving 12 bases between them. From germline, CDR1 is SNHLY and CDR2 FYNNEI. Here the CDR3 reads CATLWDTKNIQYF. Here the CDR3 DNA reads TGTGCCACACTTTGGGACACCAAAAACATTCAGTACTTC.

The V gene is TRBV4-3, the J gene TRBJ2-7; D might be TRBD1 (6 bases). V was clipped by 0 bases and J by 2 bases, with 11 bases between them. The CDR3 has 15 residues. Per the germline V gene, CDR1 is LGHNA and CDR2 is YSLEER. CDR3 DNA: TGCGCCAGCAGCCAAGACAGGGGAAGACCCTACGAGCAGTACTTC. Translated: CASSQDRGRPYEQYF.

The J gene is TRBJ2-5, the V gene TRBV2, with 10 bases identical to TRBD2. Per the germline V gene, CDR1 is SNHLY and CDR2 is FYNNEI. There are 15 residues in the CDR3. Trimming took 6 bases from V and 4 from J; bases not matched to a gene: 8. CDR3 in amino acids: CASRPEQRGGETQYF. In DNA form, the CDR3 reads TGTGCCAGCAGACCCGAGCAGCGGGGGGGAGAGACCCAGTACTTC.

The chain is built from TRBV19 and TRBJ1-2; tentative D call: TRBD1 (6 bases). Trimming shortened V by 4 bases and J by 4 bases, and 13 bases separated the two germline ends. Looked up from germline, CDR1 is LNHDA and CDR2 is SQIVND (reference sequence). The CDR3 spans 14 residues. The CDR3 DNA follows: TGTGCCAGTAGTACTATAGGACAGTTCTATGGCTACACCTTC. Translating it yields CASSTIGQFYGYTF.

The V gene is TRBV11-2, the J gene TRBJ2-1; D possibly corresponds to TRBD2 (7 bases). V lost 7 bases, J lost 5 bases, and 15 bases lay in between. The CDR3 totals 14 residues. Germline CDR1 is SGHAT and CDR2 is FQNNGV. CDR3 sequence reads: CASMGRGDNNEQFF. The CDR3 coding sequence is TGTGCCAGCATGGGTCGGGGGGACAACAATGAGCAGTTCTTC.

The V gene is TRBV12-3 or TRBV12-4, the J gene TRBJ1-1; possibly TRBD1 for D (6 bases). The length of the CDR3 is 12 residues. V was trimmed by 2 bases and J by 11 bases, leaving 12 bases between them. CDR3 bases: TGTGCCAGCAGTTTATTGGGTCAGGGGGCTTTCTTT. Its protein product is CASSLLGQGAFF.

The rearrangement links TRBV12-3 or TRBV12-4 to TRBJ1-2, with 8 bases fitting TRBD1. The J segment lost 4 bases and the V segment lost 7 bases, leaving 5 bases of the junction unmatched. The CDR3 is 13 residues long. The CDR3 loop reads CASNSDRAYGYTF. The DNA for the CDR3 is TGTGCCAGCAACTCGGACAGGGCCTATGGCTACACCTTC.

Only one count was recorded for this clone. The rearrangement uses TRBV5-6 and TRBJ2-7, with 8 bases lining up with TRBD1. The germline CDR1 and CDR2 sequences are SGHDT and YYEEEE. The ends lost 5 bases at V and 2 bases at J; junction bases unmatched: 9. The CDR3 has 15 residues. The CDR3 region is CASSSYGTGAYEQYF. DNA of the CDR3: TGTGCCAGCAGTTCCTACGGGACAGGAGCCTACGAGCAGTACTTC.

This clone was seen just once. The gene calls are TRBV5-5 and TRBJ2-1; no firm D call. The germline CDR1 and CDR2 sequences are SGHKS and YYEKEE (reference sequence). This CDR3 is 13 amino acids long. Trimming removed 2 bases from V and 5 bases from J, with 8 bases in between. Here the CDR3 DNA reads TGTGCCAGCAGCTTATCTTTAAACAATGAGCAGTTCTTC. It codes for CASSLSLNNEQFF.

V is TRBV6-5 and J is TRBJ2-7, with 8 bases aligning to TRBD1. Per germline, CDR1 MNHEY and CDR2 SVGAGI. V lost 5 bases, J lost 2 bases, and 5 bases stayed unmatched. The CDR3 sequence is 14 residues long. CDR3 residues: CASSLDRVPYEQYF. CDR3 in DNA: TGTGCCAGCAGTCTGGACAGGGTCCCCTACGAGCAGTACTTC.